This is a list of T cell receptor beta chains from one sample in a study of post-analysis software for immune sequencing data. TCRdb reprocessed the PCR reads via MiXCR and lists one record per CDR3 protein. Among a few hundred thousand distinct CDR3 sequences listed, about a third were seen once. What was sequenced was blood. The receptors derive from a girl aged 2-17 years with multiple sclerosis. Each CDR3 is given with its conserved first and last residue. D genes are given only for firm matches. Clone size appears in some rows only: once, few, many, or a class for an expanded clone.

>TRBJ1-1|-|few|TRBV29-1
CSVGEVLNTEAFF
TGCAGCGTTGGAGAAGTTCTGAACACTGAAGCTTTCTTT
>TRBJ2-7|-|-|TRBV20-1
CSAREGGSGEQYF
TGCAGTGCTAGAGAAGGGGGGAGTGGCGAGCAGTACTTC
>TRBJ2-5|TRBD2|-|TRBV5-1
CASSLLAGFDQETQYF
TGCGCCAGCAGCTTACTAGCGGGGTTTGACCAAGAGACCCAGTACTTC
>TRBJ1-1|-|-|TRBV12-3/TRBV12-4
CASSLSGGSEAFF
TGTGCCAGCAGTCTTTCCGGGGGGTCTGAAGCTTTCTTT
>TRBJ1-5|-|-|TRBV15
CATSTRTGGGNQPQHF
TGTGCCACCAGCACCCGGACGGGAGGAGGCAATCAGCCCCAGCATTTT
>TRBJ1-2|-|-|TRBV12-3/TRBV12-4
CASSASGPLMSLNYGYTF
TGTGCCAGCAGTGCCTCGGGACCCTTAATGTCCCTTAACTATGGCTACACCTTC
>TRBJ2-3|-|-|TRBV29-1
CSVEPYGSDTQYF
TGCAGCGTTGAGCCCTACGGGTCAGATACGCAGTATTTT
>TRBJ1-2|-|few|TRBV28
CASTKGQRESYTF
TGTGCCAGCACAAAAGGGCAACGGGAAAGCTACACCTTC
>TRBJ2-4|TRBD2|-|TRBV20-1
CSARESSGVNIQYF
TGCAGTGCTAGAGAAAGTAGCGGGGTAAACATTCAGTACTTC
>TRBJ2-1|-|few|TRBV20-1
CSARGRGTANNEQFF
TGCAGTGCTAGAGGACGCGGGACTGCGAACAATGAGCAGTTCTTC
>TRBJ2-5|-|-|TRBV5-3
CARSFRCQQGCSQETQYF
TGTGCCAGAAGCTTTCGTTGCCAGCAGGGTTGTAGCCAAGAGACCCAGTACTTC
>TRBJ2-5|-|-|TRBV2
CASSGPQETQYF
TGTGCCAGCAGTGGCCCGCAAGAGACCCAGTACTTC
>TRBJ2-2|-|few|TRBV6-5
CASRETGELFF
TGTGCCAGCAGGGAAACCGGGGAGCTGTTTTTT
>TRBJ2-1|-|-|TRBV5-1
CASSLEGPNEQFF
TGCGCCAGCAGCTTGGAAGGTCCCAATGAGCAGTTCTTC
>TRBJ2-3|TRBD2|-|TRBV12-3/TRBV12-4
CASSRSTSGGPTDTQYF
TGTGCCAGCAGCCGCTCTACTAGCGGGGGGCCCACAGATACGCAGTATTTT
>TRBJ1-2|-|-|TRBV16
CASSQPPNYGYTF
TGTGCCAGCAGCCAACCCCCGAACTATGGCTACACCTTC
>TRBJ2-1|TRBD2|-|TRBV5-1
CASSFGLAGVYEQFF
TGCGCCAGCAGCTTCGGACTAGCGGGGGTATATGAGCAGTTCTTC
>TRBJ1-6|-|-|TRBV10-3
CAISEWSTNTRNSPLHF
TGTGCCATCAGTGAGTGGAGTACGAATACAAGGAATTCACCCCTCCACTTT
>TRBJ2-3|TRBD1|-|TRBV6-5
CASQTQGSTDTQYF
TGTGCCAGTCAAACACAGGGGAGCACAGATACGCAGTATTTT
>TRBJ2-3|-|once|TRBV7-3
CASSVNGLQDTDTQYF
TGTGCCAGCAGCGTCAACGGACTGCAGGACACAGATACGCAGTATTTT
>TRBJ2-7|-|few|TRBV20-1
CSAPRIRSQPPYEQYF
TGCAGTGCTCCCCGAATAAGGAGTCAGCCGCCCTACGAGCAGTACTTC
>TRBJ2-5|-|many|TRBV12-3/TRBV12-4
CASSSRRQETQYF
TGTGCCAGCAGCTCGCGTCGGCAAGAGACCCAGTACTTC
>TRBJ2-3|-|few|TRBV10-3
CATTLAKDTDTQYF
TGTGCCACCACCCTAGCGAAAGACACAGATACGCAGTATTTT
>TRBJ2-5|TRBD1|-|TRBV5-6
CASSSPVGQGFQETQYF
TGTGCCAGCAGCAGCCCGGTCGGACAGGGCTTCCAAGAGACCCAGTACTTC
>TRBJ2-7|TRBD1|few|TRBV5-1
CASSLASDRGSYEQYF
TGCGCCAGCAGCTTGGCCTCGGACAGGGGTTCATACGAGCAGTACTTC
>TRBJ1-5|-|few|TRBV5-1
CASSLDGSVNQPQHF
TGCGCCAGCAGCTTGGACGGGAGCGTCAATCAGCCCCAGCATTTT
>TRBJ2-1|-|-|TRBV7-6
CASSPGLEREQFF
TGTGCCAGCAGCCCAGGACTGGAAAGGGAGCAGTTCTTC
>TRBJ1-6|-|-|TRBV12-3/TRBV12-4
CASRTAGDNSPLHF
TGTGCCAGCCGGACGGCAGGGGACAATTCGCCCCTCCACTTT
>TRBJ2-1|TRBD1|-|TRBV5-4
CASSYDRGEYNEQFF
TGTGCCAGCAGCTACGACAGGGGAGAATACAATGAGCAGTTCTTC
>TRBJ1-2|-|-|TRBV14
CASSQHDRPNCGYTF
TGTGCCAGCAGCCAACACGACAGACCCAACTGTGGCTACACCTTC
>TRBJ2-5|-|few|TRBV11-2
CASGRGPKETQYF
TGTGCCAGCGGCCGGGGGCCGAAAGAGACCCAGTACTTC
>TRBJ1-1|-|-|TRBV12-5
CASGLAQGLNTEAFF
TGTGCTAGTGGTTTGGCCCAGGGGTTGAACACTGAAGCTTTCTTT
>TRBJ2-2|TRBD1|-|TRBV7-2
CASSSTGVRLGTGELFF
TGTGCCAGCAGCTCCACAGGGGTCCGGCTCGGCACCGGGGAGCTGTTTTTT
>TRBJ2-1|TRBD1|few|TRBV12-3/TRBV12-4
CASKPGQGPNEQFF
TGTGCCAGCAAACCGGGACAGGGTCCCAATGAGCAGTTCTTC